This TCR beta chain was recovered during a study of cytomegalovirus exposure and HLA in healthy donors. Trimming took off 1 base at V and 7 bases at J, with 11 bases between the two ends. CDR3 length: 13 amino acids. Germline loops: CDR1 MGHRA, CDR2 YSYEKL. The PCR had 60 Vbeta and 13 Jbeta primers. Sequencing used immunoSEQ multiplex PCR; TCRdb keeps in-frame clones, though not all of them. The repertoire holds 150,000 to 200,000 clones, with approximately 80% as singletons. A single count supports this clone. The rearrangement uses TRBV4-1 and TRBJ2-7; D is perhaps TRBD2 (6 bases). The source of this sequence is a man aged 25 to 40 in good health and CMV-seropositive. Sequenced input: PBMCs. The CDR3 nucleotides read TGCGCCAGCAGCCAAGGGGGGGTAGCTGAGCAGTACTTC. Its protein is CASSQGGVAEQYF.